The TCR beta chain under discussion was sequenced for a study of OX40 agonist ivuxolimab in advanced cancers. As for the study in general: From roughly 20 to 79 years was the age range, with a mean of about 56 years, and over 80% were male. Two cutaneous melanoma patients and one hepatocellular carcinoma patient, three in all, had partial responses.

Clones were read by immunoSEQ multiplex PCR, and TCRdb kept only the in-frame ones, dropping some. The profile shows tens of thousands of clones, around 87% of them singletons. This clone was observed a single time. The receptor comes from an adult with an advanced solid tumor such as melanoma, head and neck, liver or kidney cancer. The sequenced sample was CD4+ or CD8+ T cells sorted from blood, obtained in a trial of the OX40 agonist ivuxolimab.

The DNA for the CDR3 is TGTGCCAGCAGTTTAATCTCGAACACCGGGGAGCTGTTTTTT. It codes for CASSLISNTGELFF. The chain carries TRBV28 and TRBJ2-2; D remains ambiguous. CDR1 and CDR2 from the germline V gene are MDHEN and SYDVKM. With 2 bases removed from V and 0 bases from J, the gap between germline ends came to 4 bases. CDR3 length: 14 residues.